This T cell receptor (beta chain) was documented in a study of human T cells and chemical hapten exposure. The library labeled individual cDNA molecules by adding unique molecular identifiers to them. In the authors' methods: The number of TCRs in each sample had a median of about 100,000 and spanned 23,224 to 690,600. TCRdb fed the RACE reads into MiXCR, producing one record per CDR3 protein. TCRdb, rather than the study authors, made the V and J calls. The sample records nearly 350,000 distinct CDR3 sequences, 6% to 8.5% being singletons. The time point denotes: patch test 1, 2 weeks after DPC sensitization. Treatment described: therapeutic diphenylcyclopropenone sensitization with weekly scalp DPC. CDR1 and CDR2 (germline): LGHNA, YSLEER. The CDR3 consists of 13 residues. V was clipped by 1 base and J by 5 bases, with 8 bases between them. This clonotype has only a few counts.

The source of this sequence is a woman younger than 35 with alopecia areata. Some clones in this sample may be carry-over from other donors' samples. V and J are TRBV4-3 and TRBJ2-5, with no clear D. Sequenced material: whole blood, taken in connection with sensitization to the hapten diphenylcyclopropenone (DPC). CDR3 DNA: TGCGCCAGCAGCCAAGCACCCTGGGAGACCCAGTACTTC. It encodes CASSQAPWETQYF.